These 21 T cell receptor beta chains originate from one sample sequenced in a study of shared clonotypes between healthy human individuals (TCRdb year 2020). The library was generated by the immunoSEQ multiplex PCR assay. In TCRdb, the immuneACCESS table is reduced to in-frame sequences with V and J assigned. These tables do not hold every clone; where another copy was compared, an unresolved V gene accounts for under half, and the others remain unexplained. This sample has around 510,000 clones in its table, and 90% to 97% of those were observed once. 0.05% to 0.08% of the sample is held by the ten biggest clonotypes. Sequenced sample: naive CD4+ T cells sorted from blood. Reading the label with the study, this specimen's cell subset or site is: CD45RA+ positively selected. Receptor source: a woman between 25 and 40 years old in good health.

This sequence joins TRBV6-5 and TRBJ2-1; D is undetermined. V was trimmed by 0 bases and J by 0 bases, leaving 9 bases between them. The germline CDR1 and CDR2 sequences are MNHEY and SVGAGI. The CDR3 contains 16 residues. The CDR3 spells CASSYSGSRSYNEQFF. CDR3 sequence (DNA): TGTGCCAGCAGTTACTCCGGCAGCCGCTCCTACAATGAGCAGTTCTTC.

V gene TRBV9 combines with J gene TRBJ2-4; 9 nucleotides match TRBD1. The CDR3 spans 16 residues. Germline V CDR1 and CDR2: SGDLS, YYNGEE. The trim removed 4 bases at V and 0 bases at J, leaving 5 bases unmatched. DNA for the CDR3: TGTGCCAGCAGCCCTGGACAGGGGATAGCCAAAAACATTCAGTACTTC. Translation gives CASSPGQGIAKNIQYF.

The rearrangement uses TRBV10-3 and TRBJ1-3; no clear D gene. The germline CDR1 and CDR2 sequences are ENHRY and SYGVKD. The germline V and J ends were trimmed by 3 bases and 4 bases, with 10 bases remaining between them. This CDR3 is built from 14 residues. The CDR3 region is CAISDGVVGNTIYF. CDR3 DNA sequence: TGTGCCATCAGTGATGGGGTCGTGGGAAACACCATATATTTT.

The rearrangement links TRBV6-6 to TRBJ1-5, with D unresolved. Germline V gene lookup returns CDR1 MNHNY and CDR2 SVGAGI (reference sequence). This CDR3 region has 14 residues. V lost 4 bases and J 0 bases, leaving 7 bases between the germline ends. CDR3 residues: CASSSAFSNQPQHF. For the CDR3, the DNA is TGTGCCAGCAGTTCGGCCTTTAGCAATCAGCCCCAGCATTTT.

The V call is TRBV7-9, the J call TRBJ1-3; a weak D match, TRBD1 (5 bases). V lost 9 bases to trimming and J lost 1 base, with 10 bases between them. The CDR3 spans 13 residues. Germline CDR1 reads SEHNR; CDR2 reads FQNEAQ (reference sequence). Here the CDR3 reads CASAGTSGNTIYF. Here the CDR3 DNA reads TGTGCCAGTGCAGGGACTTCTGGAAACACCATATATTTT.

V usage is TRBV11-2 and J usage is TRBJ2-7, with 8 bases lining up with TRBD1. Per the germline V gene, CDR1 is SGHAT and CDR2 is FQNNGV. This CDR3 has 16 amino acids. The trim removed 7 bases at V and 2 bases at J, leaving 13 bases unmatched. The chain's CDR3 is CASTLTGVGSAYEQYF. The CDR3 DNA follows: TGTGCCAGCACCCTGACAGGGGTTGGGTCCGCCTACGAGCAGTACTTC.

The chain carries TRBV6-1 and TRBJ1-1; 7 bases align to TRBD1. This CDR3 contains 13 residues. The ends lost 6 bases at V and 10 bases at J; junction bases unmatched: 11. CDR1 is MNHNS and CDR2 is SASEGT in the germline V gene. CDR3 region: CASRVKGGVGAFF. The CDR3, as DNA: TGTGCCAGCAGGGTAAAAGGGGGCGTGGGAGCTTTCTTT.

The J gene is TRBJ2-4, the V gene TRBV5-1; a possible D gene is TRBD1 (6 bases). V dropped 4 bases and J dropped 9 bases, with 11 bases sitting between them. This CDR3 is built from 12 residues. Germline V gene lookup returns CDR1 SGHRS and CDR2 YFSETQ. The CDR3 sequence: CASSTEDSIQYF. The DNA of the CDR3 is TGCGCCAGCAGCACGGAGGACAGCATTCAGTACTTC.

J is TRBJ2-7 and V is TRBV5-1; 7 bases line up with TRBD2. Trimming cost V 1 base and J 7 bases; bases outside gene matches: 17. CDR1 is SGHRS and CDR2 is YFSETQ in the germline V gene. The CDR3 length is 17 residues. This chain's CDR3 is CASSLYPVGGTTTEQYF. CDR3 in DNA: TGCGCCAGCAGCTTGTACCCCGTGGGGGGGACTACGACAGAGCAGTACTTC.

This rearrangement joins TRBV18 to TRBJ2-6; TRBD1 matches at 8 bases. This CDR3 is built from 15 residues. V trimming: 4 bases; J trimming: 2 bases; junction bases outside the gene matches: 1. CDR1 and CDR2 from the germline V gene are KGHSH and LQKENI. Here the CDR3 DNA reads TGTGCCAGCTCACAACAGGGGGCTGGGGCCAACGTCCTGACTTTC. It codes for CASSQQGAGANVLTF.

The chain joins TRBV11-2 to TRBJ2-1, with 11 bases identical to TRBD2. CDR1 and CDR2 (germline): SGHAT, FQNNGV. The ends lost 8 bases at V and 7 bases at J; junction bases unmatched: 7. There are 14 residues in the CDR3. CDR3 sequence: CASLLAGVGNEQFF. In DNA form, the CDR3 reads TGTGCCAGCTTACTAGCGGGAGTAGGGAATGAGCAGTTCTTC. Full variable domain (remainder filled in from reference TRBV11-2 and TRBJ2-1): EAGVAQSPRYKIIEKRQSVAFWCNPISGHATLYWYQQILGQGPKLLIQFQNNGVVDDSQLPKDRFSAERLKGVDSTLKIQPAKLEDSAVYLCASLLAGVGNEQFFGPGTRLTVL.

CDR3 in DNA: TGTGCCTGGAGTCAAACCGACAGGGGAACAGGAGGCTACACCTTC. It translates to CAWSQTDRGTGGYTF. V is TRBV30 and J is TRBJ1-2, with 8 bases that match TRBD1. The length of the CDR3 is 15 residues. V dropped 2 bases and J dropped 8; count of bases not matched to a gene: 13. Germline V gene lookup returns CDR1 GTSNPN and CDR2 SVGIG (reference sequence).

This chain uses TRBV7-2 with TRBJ1-5; D call uncertain. CDR3 length: 13 residues. CDR1 and CDR2 (germline): SGHTA, FQGNSA. The germline V and J ends were trimmed by 5 bases and 9 bases, with 14 bases remaining between them. CDR3 nucleotide sequence: TGTGCCAGCAGCCTGGGGTGGGCTCGGCCCCAGCATTTT. The encoded protein is CASSLGWARPQHF.

V is TRBV5-1 and J is TRBJ2-7, with 9 nucleotides matching TRBD2. The CDR3 has 15 amino acids. Per germline, CDR1 SGHRS and CDR2 YFSETQ. With 3 bases clipped from V and 9 bases from J, the junction kept 13 bases outside the gene matches. Here the CDR3 DNA reads TGCGCCAGCAGCTGGCAGACTAGCGGATTTACGGGGCAGTACTTC. Translating gives CASSWQTSGFTGQYF.

The chain has TRBV19 and TRBJ2-5; 7 positions match TRBD2. With the DNA end fitting TRBJ2-7 better, the J assignment may be wrong. Germline values: CDR1 LNHDA, CDR2 SQIVND (reference sequence). CDR3 length: 13 amino acids. Written as DNA, the CDR3 is TGTGCCAGTAGTATCCCTAGCGGCTACGAGCAGTACTTC. Amino acid sequence: CASSIPSGYEQYF.

The J gene is TRBJ1-5, the V gene TRBV6-6, with D maybe TRBD1 (6 bases). Germline V gene lookup returns CDR1 MNHNY and CDR2 SVGAGI (reference sequence). The V end was cut by 5 bases, the J end by 4 bases, with 9 bases between. The CDR3 is 13 amino acids. The CDR3 bases are TGTGCCAGCAGTCGGACAGAGAATCAGCCCCAGCATTTT. Translating it yields CASSRTENQPQHF.

V and J are TRBV9 and TRBJ1-2, with D possibly matching TRBD1 (6 bases). Trimming shortened V by 3 bases and J by 4 bases, and 10 bases separated the two germline ends. Germline CDR1 is SGDLS and CDR2 is YYNGEE. CDR3 length: 13 residues. CDR3 region: CASSGQVGYGYTF. In DNA form, the CDR3 reads TGTGCCAGCAGCGGACAGGTGGGCTATGGCTACACCTTC. The variable domain in full, completed from reference TRBV9 and TRBJ1-2, reads DSGVTQTPKHLITATGQRVTLRCSPRSGDLSVYWYQQSLDQGLQFLIQYYNGEERAKGNILERFSAQQFPDLHSELNLSSLELGDSALYFCASSGQVGYGYTFGSGTRLTVV.

This chain uses TRBV19 with TRBJ1-5; the D is unclear. Trimming shortened V by 5 bases and J by 3 bases, and 11 bases separated the two germline ends. This CDR3 region has 14 residues. In germline, CDR1 is LNHDA, CDR2 SQIVND (reference sequence). The CDR3, as DNA: TGTGCCAGTAGTTTTACCCGGGTCAATCAGCCCCAGCATTTT. This translates into CASSFTRVNQPQHF.

J is TRBJ2-7 and V is TRBV4-1, with 14 positions matching TRBD2. The V and J ends lost 4 bases and 4 bases, in that order; junction bases with no gene match: 12. Germline lookup yields CDR1 MGHRA and CDR2 YSYEKL. The CDR3 covers 18 residues. For the CDR3, the DNA is TGCGCCAGCAGCCCCAAGGCGGGACTAGCGGGAGCCAGTTACGAGCAGTACTTC. This encodes CASSPKAGLAGASYEQYF.

V and J are TRBV28 and TRBJ1-2; TRBD1 aligns across 8 bases. Germline lookup yields CDR1 MDHEN and CDR2 SYDVKM. The CDR3 loop spans 15 amino acids. V gave up 3 bases and J gave up 3 bases; unmatched junction bases: 6. CDR3 loop: CASSFGGQGHYGYTF. The CDR3 region has the DNA TGTGCCAGCAGTTTCGGAGGACAGGGTCACTATGGCTACACCTTC.

The chain combines TRBV14 with TRBJ1-1, with D hard to call. Germline V lookup: CDR1 SGHDN, CDR2 FVKESK. This CDR3 has 11 residues. The germline V and J ends were trimmed by 4 bases and 1 base, with 1 base remaining between them. The DNA for the CDR3 is TGTGCCAGCAGCCGGAACACTGAAGCTTTCTTT. Amino acids: CASSRNTEAFF. The variable domain in full, with the rest retrieved from reference TRBV14 and TRBJ1-1, is EAGVTQFPSHSVIEKGQTVTLRCDPISGHDNLYWYRRVMGKEIKFLLHFVKESKQDESGMPNNRFLAERTGGTYSTLKVQPAELEDSGVYFCASSRNTEAFFGQGTRLTVV.